The T cell receptor beta chain described here comes from a study of shared clonotypes between healthy human individuals. Study-wide background: Each donor had three CD4 naive, three CD4 memory, two CD8 naive and one CD8 memory plate.

Study outcomes and limitations: Investigators expected sequencing depth to affect clonotype sharing among donors. Estimated richness was generally greater in naive than memory subsets. Sharing across four donors was highest in naive CD4 (roughly 5%) and lowest in memory CD8 (roughly 0.4%).

Naive CD8 cells comprised CD45RO-negative, CCR7-positively selected cells, excluding terminally differentiated effector memory CD45RA+ cells. Worth noting for this clone: Its target is not known.

Sequenced by immunoSEQ multiplex PCR; TCRdb stores in-frame clones only, minus some. The sample has about 580,000 clones; roughly 98% are singletons. CDR1 MGHRA and CDR2 YSYEKL come from the germline V gene. The CDR3 runs to 17 residues. V was clipped by 2 bases and J by 6 bases; unmatched bases: 12. The J gene is TRBJ2-7, the V gene TRBV4-1; TRBD2 matches at 11 bases. The receptor comes from a man between 25 and 39 years old in good health. The sequenced material came from naive CD8+ T cells sorted from blood. Here the CDR3 reads CASSQSMLLLAGGEQYF. The CDR3 region has the DNA TGCGCCAGCAGCCAATCAATGCTCCTTCTAGCGGGAGGCGAGCAGTACTTC.